This entry lists 26 T cell receptor beta chains sequenced from one sample in a study of PD-L1 blockade in urothelial cancer. TCRdb's copy holds only in-frame clones and misses some; the assay was immunoSEQ multiplex PCR. The repertoire holds tens of thousands of clones, with around 84% as singletons. The input for sequencing was PBMCs, taken around atezolizumab (anti-PD-L1) treatment. Receptors were obtained from a man aged 65 to 79 with urothelial cancer.

This clone was seen a single time. The V gene is TRBV5-1, the J gene TRBJ2-3; D is perhaps TRBD1 (6 bases). Germline V lookup: CDR1 SGHRS, CDR2 YFSETQ. Trimming removed 3 bases at V and 2 bases at J, with 13 bases between. The length of the CDR3 is 15 residues. The CDR3: CASSWDGQPTDTQYF. The CDR3 region has the DNA TGCGCCAGCAGCTGGGACGGACAGCCCACAGATACGCAGTATTTT.

This clone was observed once. The V and J genes are TRBV2 and TRBJ2-7, with 7 bases matching TRBD1. The CDR3 sequence is 17 residues long. The ends lost 3 bases at V and 0 bases at J; junction bases unmatched: 11. Germline loops: CDR1 SNHLY, CDR2 FYNNEI. CDR3 amino acids: CASSDPTDRVLSYEQYF. CDR3 bases: TGTGCCAGCAGTGACCCCACAGACAGGGTACTCTCCTACGAGCAGTACTTC. Full variable domain (outside the CDR3, taken from reference TRBV2 and TRBJ2-7): EPEVTQTPSHQVTQMGQEVILRCVPISNHLYFYWYRQILGQKVEFLVSFYNNEISEKSEIFDDQFSVERPDGSNFTLKIRSTKLEDSAMYFCASSDPTDRVLSYEQYFGPGTRLTVT.

The CDR3 protein is CASSPSNSGSSYNEQFF. CDR3 DNA sequence: TGTGCCAGCAGCCCTTCAAATAGCGGGAGCTCCTACAATGAGCAGTTCTTC. The chain employs TRBV11-2 and TRBJ2-1; 9 nucleotides match TRBD2. Trimming took 5 bases from V and 0 from J; bases not matched to a gene: 8. The length of the CDR3 is 17 residues. CDR1 is SGHAT, CDR2 FQNNGV, per germline.

The CDR3 loop is CASSLDRPNWSYNEQFF. The CDR3 DNA reads as TGTGCCAGCAGCTTAGATCGCCCCAACTGGTCCTACAATGAGCAGTTCTTC. This rearrangement joins TRBV7-2 to TRBJ2-1; D call uncertain. The CDR3 runs to 17 residues. Trimming shortened V by 1 base and J by 1 base, and 14 bases separated the two germline ends. Germline CDR1 is SGHTA and CDR2 is FQGNSA.

This chain links TRBV14 with TRBJ2-7; no clear D. V was cut by 2 bases and J by 2 bases, with 4 bases left in between. There are 12 residues in the CDR3. Germline V lookup: CDR1 SGHDN, CDR2 FVKESK. CDR3: CASSQNTYEQYF. Written as DNA, the CDR3 is TGTGCCAGCAGCCAAAATACCTACGAGCAGTACTTC. The whole variable domain, remainder taken from reference TRBV14 and TRBJ2-7, is EAGVTQFPSHSVIEKGQTVTLRCDPISGHDNLYWYRRVMGKEIKFLLHFVKESKQDESGMPNNRFLAERTGGTYSTLKVQPAELEDSGVYFCASSQNTYEQYFGPGTRLTVT.

The rearrangement joins TRBV6-6 to TRBJ2-2, with 7 nucleotides matching TRBD1. Germline trimming cut 0 bases from V and 0 bases from J; bases unmatched to any gene: 1. The CDR3 loop spans 16 amino acids. Per germline, CDR1 MNHNY and CDR2 SVGAGI (reference sequence). CDR3 in DNA: TGTGCCAGCAGTTACTCGAGGGGGCCGAACACCGGGGAGCTGTTTTTT. Its translation: CASSYSRGPNTGELFF.

V and J are TRBV5-1 and TRBJ1-3; weak D call: TRBD1 (6 bases). Deletions cut 4 bases from V and 4 bases from J, with 12 bases between. The CDR3 extends over 14 amino acids. CDR1 is SGHRS, CDR2 YFSETQ, per germline. CDR3 loop: CASSPTGSGNTIYF. CDR3 bases: TGCGCCAGCAGCCCTACAGGGAGCGGAAACACCATATATTTT.

This rearrangement joins TRBV28 to TRBJ2-1, with TRBD2 matching over 11 bases. The CDR3 contains 16 residues. V trimming: 4 bases; J trimming: 5 bases; junction bases outside the gene matches: 7. Per the germline V gene, CDR1 is MDHEN and CDR2 is SYDVKM. CDR3 sequence (DNA): TGTGCCAGCAGTTACCCCACTAGCGGGAGAAACAATGAGCAGTTCTTC. Translated: CASSYPTSGRNNEQFF.

The chain joins TRBV30 to TRBJ2-7; TRBD2 matches 10 bases. Per germline, CDR1 GTSNPN and CDR2 SVGIG (reference sequence). There are 14 residues in the CDR3. Trimming removed 0 bases from V and 5 bases from J; junction bases left unmatched: 4. The CDR3 DNA is TGTGCCTGGAGTGTACAAGCGGGAGGGGACGAGCAGTACTTC. This codes for CAWSVQAGGDEQYF.

This chain links TRBV7-9 with TRBJ2-1, with D possibly being TRBD1 (5 bases). V was cut by 5 bases and J by 10 bases, with 21 bases left in between. From germline, CDR1 is SEHNR and CDR2 FQNEAQ (reference sequence). This CDR3 contains 15 residues. CDR3 region: CASSLQSPAQGEQFF. As DNA, the CDR3 is TGTGCCAGCAGCCTCCAAAGTCCCGCCCAGGGAGAGCAGTTCTTC.

The gene calls are TRBV5-1 and TRBJ2-7; 11 nucleotides line up with TRBD1. Germline CDR1 SGHRS, CDR2 YFSETQ. The CDR3 sequence is 17 residues long. Unmatched junction bases numbered 9, after V lost 2 bases and J lost 2 bases. DNA for the CDR3: TGCGCCAGCAGCTTCACGGACAGGGGGCAAAAACCCTACGAGCAGTACTTC. This gives the protein CASSFTDRGQKPYEQYF.

The rearrangement links TRBV5-1 to TRBJ1-2; 7 bases map to TRBD1. Germline CDR1 is SGHRS and CDR2 is YFSETQ. CDR3 size: 15 residues. The V and J ends lost 2 bases and 6 bases, in that order; junction bases with no gene match: 10. CDR3 residues: CASSLDRQGVDGYTF. In DNA, the CDR3 is TGCGCCAGCAGCTTAGACCGACAGGGAGTGGATGGCTACACCTTC.

The V and J genes are TRBV4-2 and TRBJ2-6; TRBD1 matches 8 bases. V shed 0 bases, J shed 11 bases, and the junction held 6 bases outside the gene matches. The germline V gene encodes CDR1 LGHNA and CDR2 YNFKEQ. This CDR3 is built from 15 residues. CDR3 coding DNA: TGTGCCAGCAGCCAAGATGAAGGACAGGGACACGTCCTGACTTTC. Translating gives CASSQDEGQGHVLTF.

The chain carries TRBV11-1 and TRBJ2-1; D is unresolved. This CDR3 spans 16 amino acids. Germline V gene data show CDR1 as SGHAT and CDR2 as FQDESV (reference sequence). V was trimmed by 4 bases and J by 0 bases, leaving 13 bases between them. The CDR3 nucleotides are TGTGCCAGCAGCTCCGAACCTTATAGCTCCTACAATGAGCAGTTCTTC. Translation gives CASSSEPYSSYNEQFF.

This clone was found a few times. V and J are TRBV2 and TRBJ1-1, with D uncertain. With 0 bases removed from V and 4 bases from J, the gap between germline ends came to 9 bases. The CDR3 extends over 14 amino acids. From germline, CDR1 is SNHLY and CDR2 FYNNEI. In DNA form, the CDR3 reads TGTGCCAGCAGTGAAGCGCTAGTAGCCACTGAAGCTTTCTTT. Translating gives CASSEALVATEAFF.

There are a few counts of this clone. Other nucleotide sequences from this sample produce the same CDR3. The V gene is TRBV15, the J gene TRBJ2-2; 14 bases map to TRBD2. The length of the CDR3 is 14 residues. The germline CDR1 and CDR2 sequences are LNHNV and YYDKDF (reference sequence). Trimming at V came to 8 bases and at J to 7 bases, leaving 3 bases not matched to a gene. CDR3 in DNA: TGTGCCACCGGACTAGCGGGAGGATTCGGGGAGCTGTTTTTT. Protein sequence: CATGLAGGFGELFF. The full variable domain, in which reference TRBV15 and TRBJ2-2 provide the parts outside the CDR3, is DAMVIQNPRYQVTQFGKPVTLSCSQTLNHNVMYWYQQKSSQAPKLLFHYYDKDFNNEADTPDNFQSRRPNTSFCFLDIRSPGLGDTAMYLCATGLAGGFGELFFGEGSRLTVL.

The rearrangement uses TRBV5-1 and TRBJ2-1, with 8 positions matching TRBD1. In germline, CDR1 is SGHRS, CDR2 YFSETQ. J gave up 9 bases and V 3 bases, and 8 bases lay outside the gene matches. This CDR3 is 14 amino acids long. In DNA form, the CDR3 reads TGCGCCAGCAGCTGGACAGGGACTGAGGGTGAGCAGTTCTTC. Amino acids: CASSWTGTEGEQFF.

This sequence joins TRBV6-6 and TRBJ2-7; the match to TRBD1 covers 9 bases. The CDR3 consists of 15 residues. The ends lost 0 bases at V and 2 bases at J; junction bases unmatched: 2. Germline V lookup: CDR1 MNHNY, CDR2 SVGAGI (reference sequence). The chain's CDR3 is CASSYSGTGPYEQYF. The CDR3 DNA sequence: TGTGCCAGCAGTTACTCGGGGACAGGGCCCTACGAGCAGTACTTC.

The J gene is TRBJ2-7, the V gene TRBV23-1; 9 positions match TRBD1. TRBV23-1 is annotated as an ORF whose role is uncertain. V trimming: 2 bases; J trimming: 9 bases; junction bases outside the gene matches: 11. The CDR3 totals 15 residues. CDR3 bases: TGCGCCAGCAGTCAAAAAGGGGACAGGGATGTAGCGCAGTACTTC. It translates to CASSQKGDRDVAQYF.

The chain recombines TRBV15 with TRBJ1-5; the D gene is possibly TRBD1 (6 bases). V was trimmed by 0 bases and J by 6 bases, leaving 12 bases between them. Germline CDR1 reads LNHNV; CDR2 reads YYDKDF (reference sequence). The CDR3 runs 15 residues. As DNA, the CDR3 is TGTGCCACCAGCAGAGATCCGGGGGGCGGTCAGCCCCAGCATTTT. Protein: CATSRDPGGGQPQHF.

The gene calls are TRBV5-4 and TRBJ1-2; D is uncertain. CDR3 size: 12 residues. V lost 0 bases and J lost 10, with 10 bases in between. Germline V CDR1 and CDR2: SGHNT, YYREEE (reference sequence). CDR3 nucleotides: TGTGCCAGCAGCTTGGACGACTTTGACTACACCTTC. This codes for CASSLDDFDYTF. The whole variable domain, remainder taken from reference TRBV5-4 and TRBJ1-2, is ETGVTQSPTHLIKTRGQQVTLRCSSQSGHNTVSWYQQALGQGPQFIFQYYREEENGRGNFPPRFSGLQFPNYSSELNVNALELDDSALYLCASSLDDFDYTFGSGTRLTVV.

The chain carries TRBV28 and TRBJ2-1, with 12 nucleotides matching TRBD2. Losses at the gene ends were 7 bases for V and 8 bases for J; bases not matched to a gene: 3. Germline V gives CDR1 MDHEN, CDR2 SYDVKM. The CDR3 has 13 residues. CDR3 nucleotide sequence: TGTGCCAGCACTAGCGGGAGGGTAGATGAGCAGTTCTTC. It yields the protein CASTSGRVDEQFF.

The chain uses TRBV30 and TRBJ2-1; 8 nucleotides agree with TRBD2. The CDR3 length is 15 residues. Germline CDR1 GTSNPN, CDR2 SVGIG (reference sequence). After removal of 0 bases from V and 7 bases from J, the junction contained 8 bases not matched to a gene. CDR3 amino acids: CAWSVRAGVWNEQFF. The DNA for the CDR3 is TGTGCCTGGAGTGTACGAGCGGGAGTCTGGAATGAGCAGTTCTTC.

The rearrangement links TRBV2 to TRBJ2-4, with D maybe TRBD2 (7 bases). Deletions cut 4 bases from V and 11 bases from J, with 21 bases between. Germline V gene sequence: CDR1 SNHLY, CDR2 FYNNEI. The CDR3 length is 15 residues. The CDR3 nucleotides read TGTGCCAGCAGTGTGAGAGGGGGGGTCGGCTTTGTTCAGTACTTC. Amino acid sequence: CASSVRGGVGFVQYF.

The rearrangement uses TRBV19 and TRBJ2-6; D is possibly TRBD1 (6 bases). V shed 4 bases and J shed 2 bases, with 9 bases lying between them. CDR1 is LNHDA, CDR2 SQIVND, per germline (reference sequence). This CDR3 region has 15 residues. The CDR3 spells CASSTGTPGANVLTF. In DNA form, the CDR3 reads TGTGCCAGTAGTACCGGGACACCTGGGGCCAACGTCCTGACTTTC.

The genes are TRBV5-6 and TRBJ1-6, with D tentatively TRBD1 (5 bases). The V gene's germline CDR1 is SGHDT and CDR2 YYEEEE. V lost 1 base to trimming and J lost 3 bases, with 14 bases between them. The CDR3 length is 17 residues. The CDR3 DNA is TGTGCCAGCAGCTTGAAACGAGTCCAGGGCTATAATTCACCCCTCCACTTT. Residues: CASSLKRVQGYNSPLHF.